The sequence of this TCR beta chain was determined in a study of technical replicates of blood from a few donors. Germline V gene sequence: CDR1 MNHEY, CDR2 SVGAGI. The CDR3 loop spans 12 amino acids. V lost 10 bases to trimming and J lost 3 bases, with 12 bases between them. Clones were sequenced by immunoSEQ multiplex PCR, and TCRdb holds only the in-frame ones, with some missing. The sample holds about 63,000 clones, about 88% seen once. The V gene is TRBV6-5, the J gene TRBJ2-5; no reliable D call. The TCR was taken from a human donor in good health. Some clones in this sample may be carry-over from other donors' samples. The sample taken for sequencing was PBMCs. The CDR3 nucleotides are TGTGCCACCGGCGGTAGCAAAGAGACCCAGTACTTC. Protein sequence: CATGGSKETQYF.